Following are 25 T cell receptor beta chains from one sample sequenced in a study of cytomegalovirus exposure and HLA in healthy donors. Primers for the PCR totalled 60 Vbeta and 13 Jbeta. Produced via immunoSEQ multiplex PCR; TCRdb's table is partial and in-frame only. The sample lists more than 100,000 clones; about 85% were seen once. The sequenced material came from PBMCs. These receptors all stem from a man between 50 and 59 years old in good health and CMV-seronegative.

This chain links TRBV6-1 with TRBJ2-7; 12 bases match TRBD1. CDR3 length equals 15 residues. After removal of 10 bases from V and 4 bases from J, the junction contained 11 bases not matched to a gene. CDR1 is MNHNS and CDR2 is SASEGT in the germline V gene. CDR3 nucleotide sequence: TGTGCCACGTACACCGGGACAGGGGGCTGGTACGAGCAGTACTTC. Its translation: CATYTGTGGWYEQYF.

The rearrangement links TRBV29-1 to TRBJ1-4; TRBD1 agrees at 8 bases. V dropped 5 bases and J dropped 3; count of bases not matched to a gene: 2. The CDR3 covers 13 residues. Germline values: CDR1 SQVTM, CDR2 ANQGSEA. CDR3 protein: CSVQGAANEKLFF. CDR3 nucleotide sequence: TGCAGCGTTCAGGGGGCAGCTAATGAAAAACTGTTTTTT.

The chain recombines TRBV28 with TRBJ1-1; D is ambiguous. This CDR3 is built from 14 residues. The germline gives CDR1 MDHEN, CDR2 SYDVKM. Trimming pared 5 bases from V and 0 bases from J, leaving 10 bases between. CDR3 sequence: CASSLSVLNTEAFF. CDR3 nucleotides: TGTGCCAGCAGTCTGTCCGTCTTGAACACTGAAGCTTTCTTT.

The rearrangement links TRBV7-8 to TRBJ2-2; D is unresolved. CDR3 length: 20 amino acids. Germline V gene sequence: CDR1 SGHVS, CDR2 FQNEAQ. Trimming pared 5 bases from V and 0 bases from J, leaving 25 bases between. For the CDR3, the DNA is TGTGCCAGCAGCCGTGGTATCTTTTCGGCGGTAGTACCGAACACCGGGGAGCTGTTTTTT. It specifies CASSRGIFSAVVPNTGELFF.

The chain employs TRBV7-2 and TRBJ2-4, with 12 bases that match TRBD2. The CDR3 has 17 residues. In germline, CDR1 is SGHTA, CDR2 FQGNSA. The V gene end was trimmed by 7 bases and the J gene end by 1 base; junction bases not matched to a gene: 8. CDR3 coding DNA: TGTGCCAGCACCTCTAGCGGGGGGGGAGGGGCCAAAAACATTCAGTACTTC. This sequence encodes CASTSSGGGGAKNIQYF.

This sequence joins TRBV28 and TRBJ1-5, with 7 bases matching TRBD1. The V and J ends lost 7 bases and 8 bases, in that order; junction bases with no gene match: 14. The CDR3 runs 15 residues. The germline CDR1 and CDR2 sequences are MDHEN and SYDVKM. The CDR3 is CASTLGGRAWEPQHF. DNA for the CDR3: TGTGCCAGCACCTTAGGGGGCAGGGCTTGGGAGCCCCAGCATTTT.

This clone was counted once. The genes are TRBV6-4 and TRBJ1-4, with 8 bases matching TRBD1. The CDR3 length is 16 residues. V trimming: 4 bases; J trimming: 7 bases; junction bases outside the gene matches: 11. Per germline, CDR1 MRHNA and CDR2 SNTAGT. The CDR3 nucleotides are TGTGCCAGCAGTGGATATCCACAGGGGGGGGGTGAAAAACTGTTTTTT. This codes for CASSGYPQGGGEKLFF.

This chain uses TRBV28 with TRBJ1-5, with a tentative D call TRBD1 (6 bases). Germline-derived CDR1 and CDR2 are MDHEN and SYDVKM. The ends were cut back, 7 bases at V and 6 bases at J, with 19 bases in the middle. The CDR3 is 15 amino acids. The DNA of the CDR3 is TGTGCCAGCACCTTTCGGACAGTACTGGTTCAGCCCCAGCATTTT. It encodes CASTFRTVLVQPQHF.

The V gene is TRBV28, the J gene TRBJ1-6; perhaps TRBD1 as D (5 bases). Germline V gene lookup returns CDR1 MDHEN and CDR2 SYDVKM. CDR3 length equals 16 residues. Trimming cost V 10 bases and J 0 bases, with 16 bases left between them. The CDR3 nucleotides are TGTGCCACCCTCCGGGGGGGTAGCTCCTATAATTCACCCCTCCACTTT. As protein: CATLRGGSSYNSPLHF.

The chain has TRBV6-6 and TRBJ2-3; D perhaps matches TRBD2 (5 bases). The CDR3 contains 15 residues. Per the germline V gene, CDR1 is MNHNY and CDR2 is SVGAGI (reference sequence). Trimming removed 6 bases at V and 2 bases at J, with 15 bases between. The CDR3 nucleotides are TGTGCCAGCAGCTGGGAGAGGGCGGACACAGATACGCAGTATTTT. This encodes CASSWERADTDTQYF.

This clone came up a few times. V is TRBV6-5 and J is TRBJ1-1; 8 nucleotides line up with TRBD1. Losses at the gene ends were 6 bases for V and 3 bases for J; bases not matched to a gene: 3. Germline CDR1 and CDR2: MNHEY and SVGAGI. The CDR3 spans 13 residues. The CDR3 region is CASSETGDTEAFF. As DNA, the CDR3 is TGTGCCAGCAGCGAGACAGGGGACACTGAAGCTTTCTTT.

CDR3 bases: TGCGCCAGCAGTCACGAGGACACAGATACGCAGTATTTT. This gives the protein CASSHEDTDTQYF. The chain is built from TRBV23-1 and TRBJ2-3; D is uncertain. TRBV23-1 is given ORF status, its function remaining uncertain. This CDR3 comprises 13 residues. V was trimmed by 3 bases and J by 2 bases, leaving 6 bases between them.

The V call is TRBV2, the J call TRBJ2-3; possibly TRBD2 for D (8 bases). This CDR3 comprises 15 residues. V shed 6 bases and J shed 6 bases, with 19 bases lying between them. CDR1 is SNHLY, CDR2 FYNNEI, per germline. Written as DNA, the CDR3 is TGTGCCAGCAGCTTTAGCGGGACAGAGGGGGATACGCAGTATTTT. The encoded protein is CASSFSGTEGDTQYF.

The rearrangement links TRBV5-1 to TRBJ2-1; 8 nucleotides align to TRBD2. With 0 bases clipped from V and 0 bases from J, the junction kept 8 bases outside the gene matches. Per germline, CDR1 SGHRS and CDR2 YFSETQ. The CDR3 runs 18 residues. The CDR3 spells CASSLGLAGARSYNEQFF. CDR3 sequence (DNA): TGCGCCAGCAGCTTGGGGCTAGCGGGTGCCCGCTCCTACAATGAGCAGTTCTTC.

The rearrangement uses TRBV5-1 and TRBJ1-3, with D possibly matching TRBD1 (6 bases). The CDR3 has 15 residues. Germline V gene sequence: CDR1 SGHRS, CDR2 YFSETQ. The V end was cut by 0 bases, the J end by 4 bases, with 11 bases between. CDR3 nucleotides: TGCGCCAGCAGCTTGGAAGCGGGGGCCGGAAACACCATATATTTT. Its translation is CASSLEAGAGNTIYF.

The chain carries TRBV29-1 and TRBJ1-1, with 8 bases identical to TRBD1. This CDR3 is 11 amino acids long. With V trimmed by 3 bases and J by 11 bases, 5 bases remained unmatched. The germline V gene encodes CDR1 SQVTM and CDR2 ANQGSEA. CDR3 residues: CSVETGARAFF. The DNA of the CDR3 is TGCAGCGTTGAGACAGGGGCTCGGGCTTTCTTT.

This clone was recorded once. The V and J genes are TRBV5-1 and TRBJ2-1; TRBD1 matches at 9 bases. J lost 6 bases, V lost 0 bases, and 1 base had no gene match. Germline V gives CDR1 SGHRS, CDR2 YFSETQ. CDR3 length: 14 amino acids. The CDR3 spells CASSLGTGVNEQFF. The CDR3 DNA is TGCGCCAGCAGCTTGGGGACAGGGGTCAATGAGCAGTTCTTC. Together with reference TRBV5-1 and TRBJ2-1, the CDR3 gives the full variable domain: KAGVTQTPRYLIKTRGQQVTLSCSPISGHRSVSWYQQTPGQGLQFLFEYFSETQRNKGNFPGRFSGRQFSNSRSEMNVSTLELGDSALYLCASSLGTGVNEQFFGPGTRLTVL.

Here the CDR3 DNA reads TGTGCCAGCAGCACCCTGTCTAGCGGGAGGGCCCGGGAGACCCAGTACTTC. Its translation: CASSTLSSGRARETQYF. The gene calls are TRBV5-5 and TRBJ2-5, with 12 nucleotides matching TRBD2. The V gene end was trimmed by 4 bases and the J gene end by 5 bases; junction bases not matched to a gene: 12. The CDR3 loop spans 17 amino acids. Per germline, CDR1 SGHKS and CDR2 YYEKEE (reference sequence). The full variable domain, its missing parts supplied by reference TRBV5-5 and TRBJ2-5, is DAGVTQSPTHLIKTRGQQVTLRCSPISGHKSVSWYQQVLGQGPQFIFQYYEKEERGRGNFPDRFSARQFPNYSSELNVNALLLGDSALYLCASSTLSSGRARETQYFGPGTRLLVL.

The CDR3 is CASSSVAGVGETQYF. For the CDR3, the DNA is TGTGCCAGCAGCTCTGTAGCGGGAGTCGGGGAGACCCAGTACTTC. V usage is TRBV5-4 and J usage is TRBJ2-5; 9 bases match TRBD2. Germline V gives CDR1 SGHNT, CDR2 YYREEE (reference sequence). The CDR3 totals 15 residues. V gave up 3 bases and J gave up 5 bases; unmatched junction bases: 8.

The genes are TRBV5-1 and TRBJ2-5; D remains ambiguous. Near its end, the DNA agrees better with TRBJ2-7, so the J call may be wrong. This CDR3 contains 11 residues. Germline CDR1 and CDR2: SGHRS and YFSETQ. CDR3 DNA: TGCGCCAGCGGTTCCCGGTACGAGCAGTACTTC. It codes for CASGSRYEQYF.

This clone showed up just a few times. This chain links TRBV10-3 with TRBJ1-1, with 7 bases identical to TRBD1. V gave up 9 bases and J gave up 7 bases; unmatched junction bases: 8. CDR1 and CDR2 (germline): ENHRY, SYGVKD. The CDR3 is 12 residues long. The CDR3 DNA is TGTGCCATTTCCTCGACAGGGAATGAAGCTTTCTTT. Translation: CAISSTGNEAFF.

This rearrangement joins TRBV10-3 to TRBJ2-5; TRBD1 agrees at 8 bases. The V segment lost 0 bases and the J segment 4 bases; nucleotides outside the gene matches: 1. The CDR3 consists of 14 residues. Per the germline V gene, CDR1 is ENHRY and CDR2 is SYGVKD. In DNA form, the CDR3 reads TGTGCCATCAGTGAGTCGACAGGGGTAGAGACCCAGTACTTC. Residues: CAISESTGVETQYF.

The chain recombines TRBV11-2 with TRBJ2-2; TRBD2 matches at 11 bases. This CDR3 is 20 amino acids long. CDR1 is SGHAT, CDR2 FQNNGV, per germline. V was clipped by 0 bases and J by 1 base; unmatched bases: 10. The CDR3 region is CASSLDSWLAGGWNTGELFF. CDR3 bases: TGTGCCAGCAGCTTAGATTCTTGGCTAGCGGGAGGTTGGAACACCGGGGAGCTGTTTTTT.

The chain combines TRBV25-1 with TRBJ1-5, with D hard to call. Trimming removed 2 bases from V and 5 bases from J, with 10 bases in between. The germline V gene has CDR1 MGHDK and CDR2 SYGVNS. There are 14 residues in the CDR3. CDR3 sequence (DNA): TGTGCCAGCAGTGAAACAGAATCGGATCAGCCCCAGCATTTT. Amino acids: CASSETESDQPQHF.

The chain links TRBV28 to TRBJ1-1; D unclear. The CDR3 totals 12 residues. Germline CDR1 is MDHEN and CDR2 is SYDVKM. The V and J ends lost 7 bases and 2 bases respectively, with 8 bases between them. The CDR3 here is CASTSGNTEAFF. As DNA, the CDR3 is TGTGCCAGCACCTCGGGAAACACTGAAGCTTTCTTT.